A single T cell receptor (beta chain) is shown here with its context. From germline, CDR1 is SGHAT and CDR2 FQNNGV. V shed 1 base and J shed 2 bases, with 11 bases lying between them. The CDR3 runs to 15 residues. This sample is part of a study of blood T cell repertoires in COVID-19. Study at large: The United States, Italy and Spain were the sources of the acute and convalescent COVID-19 samples. The cDNA or gDNA used as material had been derived from T cells, B-cell-depleted T cells, or PBMCs.

In the original processing: From reference gene primer amplification, estimates of nucleated cell counts were derived. Repertoires were generated with immunoSEQ multiplex PCR, while TCRdb's copy carries only in-frame clones and drops some. Clone size and the V and J calls come from that table; the DNA yielded D and trimming. Among tens of thousands of clones, less than 95% were seen once, and the ten largest hold around 3%. This clonotype was sampled from a man aged 50-60 years with acute or convalescent COVID-19. The V call is TRBV11-2, the J call TRBJ1-2, with D uncertain. Sequenced input: peripheral blood. The CDR3 DNA is TGTGCCAGCAGCTTAGTTGAGGGTTGGAACTATGGCTACACCTTC. It translates to CASSLVEGWNYGYTF.